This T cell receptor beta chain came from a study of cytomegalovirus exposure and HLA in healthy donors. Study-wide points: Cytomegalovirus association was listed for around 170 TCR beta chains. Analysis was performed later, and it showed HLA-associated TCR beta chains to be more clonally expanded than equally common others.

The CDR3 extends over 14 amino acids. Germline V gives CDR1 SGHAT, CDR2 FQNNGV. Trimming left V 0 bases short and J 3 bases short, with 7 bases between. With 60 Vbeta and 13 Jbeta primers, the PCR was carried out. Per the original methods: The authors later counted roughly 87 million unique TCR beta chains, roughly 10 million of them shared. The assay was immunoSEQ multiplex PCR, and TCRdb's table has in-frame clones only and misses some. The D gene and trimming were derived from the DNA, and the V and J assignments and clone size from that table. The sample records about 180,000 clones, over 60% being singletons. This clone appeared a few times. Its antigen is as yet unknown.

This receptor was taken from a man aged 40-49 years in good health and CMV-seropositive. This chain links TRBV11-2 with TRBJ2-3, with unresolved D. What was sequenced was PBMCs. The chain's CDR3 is CASSLESGTDTQYF. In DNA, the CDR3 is TGTGCCAGCAGCTTAGAGTCAGGTACAGATACGCAGTATTTT.